This T cell receptor beta chain was identified in a study of cytotoxic CD8 clonotypes in ibrutinib-treated CLL. Cryopreserved PBMCs provided around 2 micrograms of genomic DNA for the TCR beta libraries. Study-level results: Clonality measured at baseline exceeded age-matched healthy donors, tracking circulating CD8+ T-cell counts. Rising at ibrutinib response, clonality subsequently fell back toward baseline at progression.

Germline V gives CDR1 SGDLS, CDR2 YYNGEE. This CDR3 is 14 amino acids long. The V end lost 0 bases, the J end lost 0 bases, and 4 bases lay between the germline ends. Sequenced by immunoSEQ multiplex PCR; TCRdb stores in-frame clones only, minus some. The sample records 57,000 or so clones, 50% to 65% being singletons. This clone was detected a few times. Its antigen is unidentified. This chain uses TRBV9 with TRBJ1-3; no firm D call. This clonotype originated in a human donor with chronic lymphocytic leukemia. Sequenced material: PBMCs, taken at disease progression, from a patient treated with ibrutinib. CDR3: CASSVGLSGNTIYF. The CDR3 DNA is TGTGCCAGCAGCGTAGGCCTCTCTGGAAACACCATATATTTT.